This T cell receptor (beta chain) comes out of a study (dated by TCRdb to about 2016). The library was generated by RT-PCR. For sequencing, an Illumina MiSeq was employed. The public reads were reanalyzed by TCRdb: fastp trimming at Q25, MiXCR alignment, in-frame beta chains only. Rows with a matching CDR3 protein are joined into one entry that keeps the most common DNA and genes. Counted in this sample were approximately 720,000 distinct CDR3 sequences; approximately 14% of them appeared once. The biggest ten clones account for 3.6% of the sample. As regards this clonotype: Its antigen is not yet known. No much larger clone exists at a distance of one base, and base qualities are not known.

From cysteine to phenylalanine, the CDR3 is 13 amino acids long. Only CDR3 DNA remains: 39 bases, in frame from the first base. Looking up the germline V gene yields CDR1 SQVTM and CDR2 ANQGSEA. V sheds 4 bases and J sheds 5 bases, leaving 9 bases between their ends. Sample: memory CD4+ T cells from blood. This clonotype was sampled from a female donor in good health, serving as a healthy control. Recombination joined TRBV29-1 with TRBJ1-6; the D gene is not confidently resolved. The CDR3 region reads CSVGLGNNSPLHF. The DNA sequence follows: TGCAGCGTTGGTTTGGGGAATAATTCACCCCTCCACTTT.